The sequence of this TCR beta chain was determined in a study of OX40 agonist ivuxolimab in advanced cancers. On the study more broadly: Ivuxolimab is an agonistic anti-OX40 (CD134) antibody, and patients were treated with it.

CDR3 size: 13 residues. Trimming cost V 2 bases and J 0 bases, with 5 bases left between them. Germline V CDR1 and CDR2: WSHSY, SAAADI. The protocol was immunoSEQ multiplex PCR, while the TCRdb copy is restricted to in-frame clones and leaves out a portion. Of about 20,000 clones listed, 90% to 95% are singletons. The origin of this receptor is an adult with an advanced solid tumor such as melanoma, head and neck, liver or kidney cancer. The chain uses TRBV10-2 and TRBJ2-7; no clear D. The sequencing used CD4+ or CD8+ T cells sorted from blood, collected in a trial of the OX40 agonist ivuxolimab. The CDR3, as DNA: TGCGCCAGCAGTGAGCCTTCCTCCTACGAGCAGTACTTC. It codes for CASSEPSSYEQYF.